This entry concerns a single T cell receptor (beta chain). Its antigen is currently unknown. The germline CDR1 and CDR2 sequences are MGHRA and YSYEKL. With 3 bases clipped from V and 6 bases from J, the junction kept 8 bases outside the gene matches. The CDR3 is 15 amino acids. TCRdb analysed the 5' RACE reads with MiXCR anew, one entry per CDR3 protein. Among about 410,000 distinct CDR3 sequences listed, 23% were seen once. The data belong to a study of T-cell memory formation after mild COVID-19. Study-wide results and limits: A second wave expanding day 15 to 37 was CD4+-biased; contracting clones were balanced.

This sequence joins TRBV4-1 and TRBJ1-1, with TRBD1 identical over 9 bases. What was sequenced was PBMCs or a T cell subset sorted from them (not recorded which). The TCR was taken from an adult woman who had mild COVID-19 (a few samples of this study predate the infection). Cell type and time point are not known. Here the CDR3 reads CASSHWDRDAPEAFF. The DNA of the CDR3 is TGCGCCAGCAGCCACTGGGACAGGGACGCCCCTGAAGCTTTCTTT.